This section outlines one TCR beta chain sequence together with its context. The antigen is unknown. One end of the junction fails to match germline, which may point to a read error. The CDR3 loop spans 14 amino acids. The V gene's germline CDR1 is DFQATT and CDR2 SNEGSKA (reference sequence). The use of genomic DNA as template underpinned the TCR beta VDJ and CDR3 profiling. TCRdb re-derived calls from the reads in MiXCR, one entry per CDR3 protein. The table has around 200,000 distinct CDR3 sequences, roughly two thirds seen once. This sample was taken from a study of CD8+CD57+ T cells in acquired aplastic anemia. Findings of the study overall: Patients and healthy controls showed no significant CD8+ Simpson's diversity difference.

Only patients with CD8+CD57+ cell expansion on flow cytometry were chosen for sequencing. The sample was sorted CD4+, CD8+, or CD8+CD57+ T cells (not recorded which) from PBMCs. This sequence was found in a human donor with aplastic anemia. This rearrangement joins TRBV20-1 to TRBJ2-3, with D possibly TRBD2 on 5 matching bases. This CDR3 reads CSAPWGPSTDTHYF. The CDR3 bases are TGCAGTGCGCCGTGGGGTCCTAGCACAGATACGCACTATTTT.